This TCR beta chain originates from a study of T cell changes during pregnancy in multiple sclerosis. Sequenced by immunoSEQ multiplex PCR; TCRdb stores in-frame clones only, minus some. The table lists tens of thousands of clones, roughly 94% of them singletons. Looked up from germline, CDR1 is SGHTA and CDR2 is FQGNSA. The V gene end was trimmed by 5 bases and the J gene end by 6 bases; junction bases not matched to a gene: 12. The CDR3 contains 15 residues. The clonotype originates from a female donor with multiple sclerosis, enrolled in a pregnancy study. The chain is built from TRBV7-2 and TRBJ1-2; TRBD1 matches at 7 bases. This material consisted of peripheral blood, taken before pregnancy. The CDR3 nucleotides read TGTGCCAGCAGCCCGCAGACAGGGACCTTGGATGGCTACACCTTC. Residues: CASSPQTGTLDGYTF.